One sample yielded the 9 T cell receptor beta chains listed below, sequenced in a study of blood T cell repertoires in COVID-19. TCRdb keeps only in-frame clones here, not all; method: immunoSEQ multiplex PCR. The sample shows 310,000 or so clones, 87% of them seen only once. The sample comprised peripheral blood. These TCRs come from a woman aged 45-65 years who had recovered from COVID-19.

The CDR3 region has the DNA TGTGCCAGCAGCGTAGCTAGCGGGGTTTCAAACATTCAGTACTTC. Its translation: CASSVASGVSNIQYF. The chain has TRBV9 and TRBJ2-4; 9 bases line up with TRBD2. Germline CDR1 SGDLS, CDR2 YYNGEE. V was pared by 0 bases and J by 6 bases, with 4 bases of the junction left unmatched. There are 15 residues in the CDR3.

In nucleotides, the CDR3 is TGCGCCAGCAGCTTGGGGACGGGGAATGAGCAGTTCTTC. This translates into CASSLGTGNEQFF. The chain couples TRBV5-1 to TRBJ2-1, with TRBD2 as a possible D gene (5 bases). Trimming cost V 0 bases and J 7 bases, with 8 bases left between them. This CDR3 contains 13 residues. Germline V gives CDR1 SGHRS, CDR2 YFSETQ.

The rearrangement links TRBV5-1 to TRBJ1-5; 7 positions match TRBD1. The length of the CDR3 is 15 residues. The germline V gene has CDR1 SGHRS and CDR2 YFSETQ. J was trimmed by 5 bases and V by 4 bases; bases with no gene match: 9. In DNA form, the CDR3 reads TGCGCCAGCAGCCCAGGAGACAGGGAAGATCAGCCCCAGCATTTT. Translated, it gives CASSPGDREDQPQHF.

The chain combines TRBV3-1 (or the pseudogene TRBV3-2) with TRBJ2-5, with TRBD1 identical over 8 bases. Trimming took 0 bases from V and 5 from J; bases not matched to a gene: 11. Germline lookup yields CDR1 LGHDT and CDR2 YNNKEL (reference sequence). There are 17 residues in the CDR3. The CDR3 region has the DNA TGTGCCAGCAGCCAAGATCAGAGACAGGGGTTTTCCGAGACCCAGTACTTC. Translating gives CASSQDQRQGFSETQYF.

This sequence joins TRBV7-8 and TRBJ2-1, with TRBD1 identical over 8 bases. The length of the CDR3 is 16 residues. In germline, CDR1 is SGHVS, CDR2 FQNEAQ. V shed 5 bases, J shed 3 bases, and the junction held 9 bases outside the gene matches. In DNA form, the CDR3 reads TGTGCCAGCAGCAGCATCAGGGGGCAGAACTACAATGAGCAGTTCTTC. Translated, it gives CASSSIRGQNYNEQFF.

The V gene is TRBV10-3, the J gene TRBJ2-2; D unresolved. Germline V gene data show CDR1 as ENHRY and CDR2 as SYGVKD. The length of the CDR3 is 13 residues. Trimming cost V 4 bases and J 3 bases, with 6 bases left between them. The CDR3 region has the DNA TGTGCCATCAGTGGCGCGGACACCGGGGAGCTGTTTTTT. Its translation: CAISGADTGELFF.

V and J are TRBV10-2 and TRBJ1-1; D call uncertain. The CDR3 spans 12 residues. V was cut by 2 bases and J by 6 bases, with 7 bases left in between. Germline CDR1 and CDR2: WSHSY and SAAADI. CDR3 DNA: TGCGCCAGCAGTGAGAGAGGCGCTGAAGCTTTCTTT. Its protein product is CASSERGAEAFF.

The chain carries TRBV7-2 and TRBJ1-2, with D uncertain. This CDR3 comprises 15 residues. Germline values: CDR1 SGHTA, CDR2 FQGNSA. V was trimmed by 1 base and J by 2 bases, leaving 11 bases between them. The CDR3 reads CASSLGAAANYGYTF. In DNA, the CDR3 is TGTGCCAGCAGCTTAGGAGCGGCAGCCAACTATGGCTACACCTTC. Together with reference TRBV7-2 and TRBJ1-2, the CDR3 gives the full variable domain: GAGVSQSPSNKVTEKGKDVELRCDPISGHTALYWYRQSLGQGLEFLIYFQGNSAPDKSGLPSDRFSAERTGGSVSTLTIQRTQQEDSAVYLCASSLGAAANYGYTFGSGTRLTVV.

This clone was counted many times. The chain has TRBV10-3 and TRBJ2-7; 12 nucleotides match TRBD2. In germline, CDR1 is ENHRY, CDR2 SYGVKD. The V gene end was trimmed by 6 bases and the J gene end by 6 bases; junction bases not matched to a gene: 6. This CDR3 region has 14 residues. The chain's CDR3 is CAISPTSGSFEQYF. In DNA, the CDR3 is TGTGCCATCAGCCCGACTAGCGGGAGCTTCGAGCAGTACTTC.